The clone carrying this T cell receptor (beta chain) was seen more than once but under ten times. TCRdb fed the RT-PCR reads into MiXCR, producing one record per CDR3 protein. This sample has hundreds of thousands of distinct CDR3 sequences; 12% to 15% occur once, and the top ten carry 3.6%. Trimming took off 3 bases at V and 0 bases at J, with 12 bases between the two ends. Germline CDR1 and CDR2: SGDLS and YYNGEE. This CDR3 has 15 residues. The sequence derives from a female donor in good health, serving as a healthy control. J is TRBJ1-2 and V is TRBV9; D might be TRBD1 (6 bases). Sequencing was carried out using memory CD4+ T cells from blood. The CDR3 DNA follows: TGTGCCAGCAGCGATGAAGGACAGCCTAACTATGGCTACACCTTC. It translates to CASSDEGQPNYGYTF.